These T cell receptor beta chains were read from a single sample in a study of CD8 T cells in ankylosing spondylitis. TCRdb reanalysed the 5' RACE reads using MiXCR and keeps one entry per CDR3 protein. This table holds about 800,000 distinct CDR3 sequences, about 10% found once. Sequencing was performed on blood, either unsorted or a sorted T cell fraction (not recorded which). Receptor source: a male donor with ankylosing spondylitis. The CDR3 runs from the conserved cysteine through the conserved F or W. Each record gives: D gene, J gene, clone size, V gene, CDR3 protein, CDR3 DNA. The D gene is left open where the match is weak. Not every row has a clone size; where given, it reads once, few, many or a size class.

. TRBJ1-4 few TRBV12-3/TRBV12-4 CASSLLQGFVGELFF TGTGCCAGCAGTTTATTACAGGGATTCGTAGGGGAACTGTTTTTT
. TRBJ2-1 few TRBV10-3 CAISLAFDNEQFF TGTGCCATCAGCCTAGCCTTCGACAATGAGCAGTTCTTC
. TRBJ2-3 few TRBV11-2 CASSLGELIPDTQYF TGTGCCAGCAGCTTAGGAGAGCTCATCCCAGATACGCAGTATTTT
. TRBJ2-1 many TRBV5-1 CASSFQGRNEQFF TGCGCCAGCAGCTTCCAGGGGCGAAATGAGCAGTTCTTC
. TRBJ2-5 . TRBV6-2/TRBV6-3 CASSRRDPQETQYF TGTGCCAGCAGTCGACGGGACCCACAAGAGACCCAGTACTTC
TRBD1 TRBJ1-1 . TRBV4-3 CASSIRGQRSEAFF TGCGCCAGCAGCATCAGGGGGCAGAGGTCTGAAGCTTTCTTT
. TRBJ2-3 many TRBV7-2 CASSLGTVDTQYF TGTGCCAGCAGCTTAGGGACTGTGGATACGCAGTATTTT
. TRBJ2-5 . TRBV29-1 CSVEGRQGSSRETQYF TGCAGCGTTGAAGGGAGGCAAGGCAGCAGCAGAGAGACCCAGTACTTC
. TRBJ2-1 few TRBV7-9 CASTPRGAYYNEQFF TGTGCCAGCACCCCCCGCGGGGCCTACTACAATGAGCAGTTCTTC
. TRBJ2-3 few TRBV12-3/TRBV12-4 CASSFQGLNTQYF TGTGCCAGCAGTTTCCAGGGACTCAATACGCAGTATTTT
TRBD1 TRBJ2-5 few TRBV7-9 CASRPGQVGTQYF TGTGCCAGCAGACCCGGACAGGTCGGGACCCAGTACTTC
. TRBJ1-1 . TRBV7-9 CASSRPGVAGTEAFF TGTGCCAGCAGCCGCCCCGGGGTAGCAGGCACTGAAGCTTTCTTT
TRBD2 TRBJ2-3 few TRBV12-3/TRBV12-4 CASSFTAGGGTDTQYF TGTGCCAGCAGCTTTACTGCGGGAGGCGGAACAGATACGCAGTATTTT
. TRBJ2-3 few TRBV19 CASSVRQTKDTQYF TGTGCCAGTAGTGTCAGACAGACGAAAGATACGCAGTATTTT
. TRBJ1-3 . TRBV20-1 CSAQPIPGNTIYF TGCAGTGCTCAACCTATCCCTGGAAACACCATATATTTT
TRBD2 TRBJ2-1 . TRBV20-1 CSASVRRLAGHKKFF TGCAGTGCTAGTGTCCGGAGACTAGCGGGCCACAAGAAGTTCTTC
TRBD1 TRBJ1-2 . TRBV6-1 CASRRDRGSFYGYTF TGTGCCAGCAGGCGGGACAGGGGTTCTTTCTATGGCTACACCTTC
. TRBJ1-6 . TRBV20-1 CSARSPGRPNSPLHF TGCAGTGCTAGGAGTCCCGGGAGACCGAATTCACCCCTCCACTTT
. TRBJ1-2 . TRBV5-6 CASSLFGGRGYTF TGTGCCAGCAGCTTGTTTGGAGGGCGGGGCTACACCTTC
. TRBJ1-4 . TRBV30 CAWSVSATNEKLFF TGTGCCTGGAGTGTTTCAGCAACTAATGAAAAACTGTTTTTT
TRBD2 TRBJ2-1 few TRBV27 CASSLFGLASYNEQFF TGTGCCAGCAGTTTATTCGGACTAGCGTCCTACAATGAGCAGTTCTTC
. TRBJ1-2 many TRBV5-5 CASSLDPRTGYTF TGTGCCAGCAGCTTGGATCCCAGAACTGGCTACACCTTC
TRBD1 TRBJ1-2 few TRBV7-2 CASSRGTGNYGYTF TGTGCCAGCAGCCGCGGGACAGGGAACTATGGCTACACCTTC
. TRBJ1-6 . TRBV20-1 CSARGPRRPAALHF TGCAGTGCTAGAGGCCCCAGGCGACCCGCGGCCCTCCACTTT
. TRBJ2-3 . TRBV6-5 CASSYQLSTDTQYF TGTGCCAGCAGTTATCAGCTAAGCACAGATACGCAGTATTTT
. TRBJ2-2 . TRBV5-1 CASSATVTGELFF TGCGCCAGCAGCGCGACAGTAACCGGGGAGCTGTTTTTT
. TRBJ1-1 . TRBV18 CASSPFVSGDTEAFF TGTGCCAGCTCACCCTTTGTGTCAGGGGACACTGAAGCTTTCTTT
. TRBJ2-3 . TRBV20-1 CSAQGGAGVTDTQYF TGCAGTGCCCAGGGGGGGGCCGGTGTGACAGATACGCAGTATTTT
. TRBJ1-2 once TRBV18 CASSPRTDPRVDGYTF TGTGCCAGCTCACCGAGGACGGACCCCAGGGTGGATGGCTACACCTTC
TRBD1 TRBJ2-3 many TRBV5-1 CASSLVTGITDTQYF TGCGCCAGCAGCTTGGTGACAGGGATCACAGATACGCAGTATTTT
TRBD2 TRBJ2-1 . TRBV10-3 CAIRILAGADAEQFF TGTGCCATCAGGATACTAGCGGGAGCCGACGCCGAGCAGTTCTTC
. TRBJ1-4 few TRBV5-1 CASSLGVRPQEEKLFF TGCGCCAGCAGCTTGGGGGTGAGGCCGCAGGAAGAAAAACTGTTTTTT
. TRBJ1-4 . TRBV6-2/TRBV6-3 CASNLVKGWQSNATNEKLFF TGTGCCAGCAATCTAGTTAAGGGTTGGCAGTCGAACGCAACTAATGAAAAACTGTTTTTT
. TRBJ2-3 . TRBV7-9 CASSRQSSSTDTQYF TGTGCCAGCAGCCGCCAGTCCTCTAGCACAGATACGCAGTATTTT
. TRBJ2-7 many TRBV12-3/TRBV12-4 CASSQPSYEQYF TGTGCCAGCAGCCAACCCTCCTACGAGCAGTACTTC
. TRBJ1-1 few TRBV18 CASSELLDGEAFF TGTGCCAGCTCAGAACTTCTCGACGGTGAAGCTTTCTTT
. TRBJ1-5 . TRBV20-1 CSAREYGGNQPQHF TGCAGTGCTAGAGAATACGGGGGAAATCAGCCCCAGCATTTT
. TRBJ1-5 many TRBV20-1 CSADPNYNQPQHF TGCAGTGCTGACCCTAATTACAATCAGCCCCAGCATTTT
. TRBJ1-4 few TRBV6-1 CASRPREGANEKLFF TGTGCCAGCAGACCGAGGGAGGGGGCTAATGAAAAACTGTTTTTT
TRBD2 TRBJ2-3 few TRBV20-1 CSARGTSGDITDTQYF TGCAGTGCTAGAGGGACTAGCGGAGATATCACAGATACGCAGTATTTT
TRBD1 TRBJ1-2 few TRBV29-1 CSVDDRGGPIGYTF TGCAGCGTTGATGACAGGGGGGGTCCTATTGGCTACACCTTC
TRBD1 TRBJ2-7 . TRBV12-3/TRBV12-4 CASSSFRDRGIEQYF TGTGCCAGCAGTTCCTTCCGGGACAGGGGTATCGAGCAGTACTTC
. TRBJ2-2 many TRBV28 CASSLSGLAANTGELFF TGTGCCAGCAGTTTAAGCGGTCTAGCCGCGAACACCGGGGAGCTGTTTTTT
. TRBJ1-5 . TRBV5-6 CASRKGPNSNQPQHF TGTGCCAGCAGGAAGGGACCGAATAGCAATCAGCCCCAGCATTTT
TRBD1 TRBJ1-5 . TRBV27 CASSSTRVWTGEDQPQHF TGTGCCAGCAGTTCAACACGCGTCTGGACAGGGGAGGACCAGCCCCAGCATTTT
. TRBJ2-5 few TRBV5-1 CASSLDLKETQYF TGCGCCAGCAGCTTGGACCTTAAAGAGACCCAGTACTTC
. TRBJ2-7 few TRBV5-4 CASSGRATPASEQYF TGTGCCAGCAGCGGGCGGGCTACCCCGGCCTCCGAGCAGTACTTC
. TRBJ2-1 many TRBV12-3/TRBV12-4 CASNRGNEQFF TGTGCCAGCAATAGGGGGAATGAGCAGTTCTTC
. TRBJ1-2 many TRBV20-1 CSASDGPNYGYTF TGCAGTGCTAGTGACGGACCAAACTATGGCTACACCTTC
. TRBJ1-1 few TRBV6-2/TRBV6-3 CASGREWDTEAFF TGTGCCAGCGGCAGGGAATGGGACACTGAAGCTTTCTTT
TRBD1 TRBJ2-5 . TRBV4-1 CASSQDDRDETQYF TGCGCCAGCAGCCAGGACGACAGGGACGAGACCCAGTACTTC
. TRBJ2-1 many TRBV20-1 CSASRDPGHAEQFF TGCAGTGCTAGCCGGGACCCTGGGCACGCTGAGCAGTTCTTC
. TRBJ2-5 many TRBV7-9 CASSRTANQETQYF TGTGCCAGCAGCCGGACGGCTAACCAAGAGACCCAGTACTTC
. TRBJ2-3 few TRBV6-1 CASSPDGVSDTQYF TGTGCCAGCAGTCCTGACGGGGTTTCAGATACGCAGTATTTT
TRBD1 TRBJ2-7 . TRBV20-1 CSASRTGVYEQYF TGCAGTGCTTCCCGGACAGGGGTCTACGAGCAGTACTTC